The clone carrying this T cell receptor (beta chain) showed up many times. This record comes from a study of human T cells and chemical hapten exposure. Across the whole study: DPC at 0.01% went onto the upper back in patch tests, read at 6 days. Enrolled patients were predominantly female and had alopecia areata, totalis or universalis.

The V segment lost 6 bases and the J segment 4 bases; nucleotides outside the gene matches: 6. The CDR3 loop spans 14 amino acids. The germline V gene encodes CDR1 SNHLY and CDR2 FYNNEI. Each CDR3 protein gets one entry after TCRdb re-called the RACE reads with MiXCR. This sample yields roughly 120,000 distinct CDR3 sequences, of which 12% are seen a single time; 1.4% belongs to the top ten. Time point denoted: patch test 1, 2 weeks after DPC sensitization. Treatment meaning: therapeutic diphenylcyclopropenone sensitization with weekly scalp DPC. The chain links TRBV2 to TRBJ1-2; 9 positions agree with TRBD1. The clonotype comes from a woman aged 45 to 65 with alopecia areata. Some clones in this sample may be carry-over from other donors' samples. The sample was whole blood, taken in connection with sensitization to the hapten diphenylcyclopropenone (DPC). The CDR3 sequence: CASSNRGLSYGYTF. The CDR3 DNA reads TGTGCCAGCAGCAACAGGGGGCTGAGCTATGGCTACACCTTC.